This entry lists 2 T cell receptor beta chains sequenced from one sample in a study of OX40 agonist ivuxolimab in advanced cancers. Produced via immunoSEQ multiplex PCR; TCRdb's table is partial and in-frame only. Found here are about 69,000 clones, over 60% of them singletons; the top ten hold 2% to 2.5%. The source material was CD4+ or CD8+ T cells sorted from blood, sampled in a trial of the OX40 agonist ivuxolimab. The receptors derive from an adult with an advanced solid tumor such as melanoma, head and neck, liver or kidney cancer.

V is TRBV18 and J is TRBJ1-1; the D is unclear. The CDR3 covers 13 residues. The V end lost 0 bases, the J end lost 1 base, and 3 bases lay between the germline ends. Germline V lookup: CDR1 KGHSH, CDR2 LQKENI. The CDR3 loop reads CASSPPWNTEAFF. CDR3 sequence (DNA): TGTGCCAGCTCACCACCCTGGAACACTGAAGCTTTCTTT.

This chain links TRBV7-8 with TRBJ2-3; D is unresolved. The V end lost 6 bases, the J end lost 1 base, and 14 bases lay between the germline ends. Per germline, CDR1 SGHVS and CDR2 FQNEAQ. The CDR3 has 15 amino acids. CDR3 region: CASRKSPVGTDTQYF. The CDR3 nucleotides read TGTGCCAGCAGAAAGAGTCCTGTTGGCACAGATACGCAGTATTTT.